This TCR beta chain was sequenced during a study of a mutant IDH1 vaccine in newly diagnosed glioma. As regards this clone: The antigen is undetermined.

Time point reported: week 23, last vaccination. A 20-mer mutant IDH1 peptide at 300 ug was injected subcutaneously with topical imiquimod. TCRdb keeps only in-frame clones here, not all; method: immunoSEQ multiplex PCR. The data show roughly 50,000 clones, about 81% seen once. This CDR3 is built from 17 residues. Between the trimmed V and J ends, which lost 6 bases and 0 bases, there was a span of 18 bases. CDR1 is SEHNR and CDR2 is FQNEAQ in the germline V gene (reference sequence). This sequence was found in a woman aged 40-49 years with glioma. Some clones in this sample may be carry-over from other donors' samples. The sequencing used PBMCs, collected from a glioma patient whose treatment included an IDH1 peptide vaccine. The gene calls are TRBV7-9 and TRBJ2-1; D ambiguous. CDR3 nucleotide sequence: TGTGCCAGCAGATTAAGCCCTAGGCGGAGCTCCTACAATGAGCAGTTCTTC. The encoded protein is CASRLSPRRSSYNEQFF.